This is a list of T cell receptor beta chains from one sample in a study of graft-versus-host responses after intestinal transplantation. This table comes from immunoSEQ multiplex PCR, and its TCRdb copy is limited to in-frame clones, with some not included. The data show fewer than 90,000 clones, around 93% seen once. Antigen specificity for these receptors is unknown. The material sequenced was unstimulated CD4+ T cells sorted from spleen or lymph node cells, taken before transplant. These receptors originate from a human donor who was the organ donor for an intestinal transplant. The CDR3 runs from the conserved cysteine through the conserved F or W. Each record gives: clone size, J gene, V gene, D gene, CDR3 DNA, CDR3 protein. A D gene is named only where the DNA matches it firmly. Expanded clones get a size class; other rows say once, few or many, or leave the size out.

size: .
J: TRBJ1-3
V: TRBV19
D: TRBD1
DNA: TGTGCCAGTAGTCTCCCGGGACAGGGGTTGAACACCATATATTTT
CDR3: CASSLPGQGLNTIYF

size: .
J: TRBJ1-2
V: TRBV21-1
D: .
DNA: TGTGCCAGCAGCAAAGGGCACTATGGCTACACCTTC
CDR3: CASSKGHYGYTF

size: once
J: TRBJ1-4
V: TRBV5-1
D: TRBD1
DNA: TGCGCCAGTTCTCCTCAGGGGGCGGGGAATGAAAAACTGTTTTTT
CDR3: CASSPQGAGNEKLFF

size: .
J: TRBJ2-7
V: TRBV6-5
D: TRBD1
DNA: TGTGCCAGCAGTCCAGGACAGGGGCGATACGAGCAGTACTTC
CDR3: CASSPGQGRYEQYF

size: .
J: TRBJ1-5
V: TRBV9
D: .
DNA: TGTGCCAGCAGCGTAGACCAAGGGAATCAGCCCCAGCATTTT
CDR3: CASSVDQGNQPQHF

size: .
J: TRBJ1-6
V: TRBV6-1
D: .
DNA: TGTGCCAGCAGCCCTTCGAGCTCCTATAATTCACCCCTCCACTTT
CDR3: CASSPSSSYNSPLHF

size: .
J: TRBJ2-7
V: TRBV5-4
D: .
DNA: TGTGCCAGCAGCTCCCGGACAGTTCCCTACGAGCAGTACTTC
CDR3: CASSSRTVPYEQYF

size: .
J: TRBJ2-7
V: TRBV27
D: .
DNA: TGTGCCAGCGGGGTAGGGGCCCCCTACGAGCAGTACTTC
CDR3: CASGVGAPYEQYF

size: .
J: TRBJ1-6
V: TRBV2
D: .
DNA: TGTGCCAGCAGTGAAGGAACACTTAATTCACCCCTCCACTTT
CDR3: CASSEGTLNSPLHF

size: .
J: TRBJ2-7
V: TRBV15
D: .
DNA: TGTGCCACCAGCAGGGGAGGGGGTACCTACGAGCAGTACTTC
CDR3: CATSRGGGTYEQYF

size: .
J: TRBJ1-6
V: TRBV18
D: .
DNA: TGTGCCAGCTCACCCCTGAGCGGCAGGGCTAATTCACCCCTCCACTTT
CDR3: CASSPLSGRANSPLHF

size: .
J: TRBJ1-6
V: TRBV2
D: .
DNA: TGTGCCAGCAGTCAATATGGGGATTCACCCCTCCACTTT
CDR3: CASSQYGDSPLHF

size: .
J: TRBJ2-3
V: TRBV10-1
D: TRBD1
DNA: TGCGCCAGCAGCCTACAGGGGAGAGATACGCAGTATTTT
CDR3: CASSLQGRDTQYF

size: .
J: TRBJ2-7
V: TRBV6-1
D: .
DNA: TGTGCCAGCAGTGACTCGTTCCAGGGCCTCTACGAGCAGTACTTC
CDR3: CASSDSFQGLYEQYF

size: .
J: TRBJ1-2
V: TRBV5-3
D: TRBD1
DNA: TGTGCCAGAAGCTCCACAGACAGGGAAGATGGCTACACCTTC
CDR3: CARSSTDREDGYTF

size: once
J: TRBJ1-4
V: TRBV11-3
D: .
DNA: TGTGCCAGCAGCTTAGAGGGGGGTGAAAAACTGTTTTTT
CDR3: CASSLEGGEKLFF

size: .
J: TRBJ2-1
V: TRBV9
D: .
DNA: TGTGCCAGCAGCGTTACAGGAGACTCCTACAATGAGCAGTTCTTC
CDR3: CASSVTGDSYNEQFF

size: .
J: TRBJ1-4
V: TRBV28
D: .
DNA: TGTGCCAGCAGTTTTAACTTAGCTAAAAAACTGTTTTTT
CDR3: CASSFNLAKKLFF

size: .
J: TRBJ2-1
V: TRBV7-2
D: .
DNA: TGTGCCAGCAGCTTAGAGGACGGGGTTCTCAATGAGCAGTTCTTC
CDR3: CASSLEDGVLNEQFF

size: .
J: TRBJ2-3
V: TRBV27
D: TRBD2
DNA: TGTGCCAGCAGTTTAGGGAGGGCAGATACGCAGTATTTT
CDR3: CASSLGRADTQYF

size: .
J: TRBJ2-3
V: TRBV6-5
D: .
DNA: TGTGCCAGCAGTTACTCGGGGCAGCAGTCCACAGATACGCAGTATTTT
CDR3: CASSYSGQQSTDTQYF

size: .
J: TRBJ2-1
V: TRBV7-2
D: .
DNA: TGTGCCAGCAGCACCGACGGGTGGACTTTTTACAATGAGCAGTTCTTC
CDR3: CASSTDGWTFYNEQFF

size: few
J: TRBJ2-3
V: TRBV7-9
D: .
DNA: TGTGCCAGCAGCTTAGCAGATACGCAGTATTTT
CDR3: CASSLADTQYF

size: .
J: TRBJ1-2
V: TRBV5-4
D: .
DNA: TGTGCCAGCAGCAAACAGGATGCTAACTATGGCTACACCTTC
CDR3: CASSKQDANYGYTF

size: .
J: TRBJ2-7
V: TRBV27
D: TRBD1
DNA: TGTGCCAGCAGGGAGGGACAGGTTAGCTACGAGCAGTACTTC
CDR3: CASREGQVSYEQYF

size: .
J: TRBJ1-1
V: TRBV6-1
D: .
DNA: TGTGCCAGCAACCAGAGATCGGGGGACACTGAAGCTTTCTTT
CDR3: CASNQRSGDTEAFF

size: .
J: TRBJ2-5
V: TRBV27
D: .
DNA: TGTGCCAGCAGTTTGCGGGGTGGGGAGACCCAGTACTTC
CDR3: CASSLRGGETQYF

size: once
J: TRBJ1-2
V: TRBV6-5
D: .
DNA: TGTGCCAGCAGTTACCCCACCGGAGCTAACTATGGCTACACCTTC
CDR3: CASSYPTGANYGYTF

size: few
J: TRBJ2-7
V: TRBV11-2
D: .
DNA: TGTGCCAGCAGCTTAGATATTTCGGCAGGTAGCTCCTACGAGCAGTACTTC
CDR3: CASSLDISAGSSYEQYF

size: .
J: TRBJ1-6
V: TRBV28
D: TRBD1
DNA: TGTGCCAGCAGTTCGAATTCCGGGACAGGGGGCGCCATCTATAATTCACCCCTCCACTTT
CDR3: CASSSNSGTGGAIYNSPLHF

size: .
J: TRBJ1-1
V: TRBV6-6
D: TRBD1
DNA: TGTGCCAGCAGTCTGAGGGGGCTTCGGGCTTTCTTT
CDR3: CASSLRGLRAFF

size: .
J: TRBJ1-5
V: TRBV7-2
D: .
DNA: TGTGCCAGCAGCTTCAGCGAAATGGGAGGCGGGCAGCCCCAGCATTTT
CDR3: CASSFSEMGGGQPQHF

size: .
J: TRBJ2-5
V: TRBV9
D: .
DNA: TGTGCCAGCAGCACGAGGGGGTGGGGGGAGACCCAGTACTTC
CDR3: CASSTRGWGETQYF

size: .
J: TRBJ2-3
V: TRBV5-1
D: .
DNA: TGCGCCAGCAGCTTGAATGCGGGAAGCACAGATACGCAGTATTTT
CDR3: CASSLNAGSTDTQYF

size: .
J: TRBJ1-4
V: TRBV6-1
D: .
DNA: TGCGCTGTGGGAGACGGGGGCAATGAAAAACTGTTTTTT
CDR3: CAVGDGGNEKLFF

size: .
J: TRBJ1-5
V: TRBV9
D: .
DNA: TGTGCCAGCAGCGCGGAGACAGTCAATCAGCCCCAGCATTTT
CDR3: CASSAETVNQPQHF

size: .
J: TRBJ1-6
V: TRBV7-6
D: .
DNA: TGTGCCAGCAGCTTAGCGCTGGGTAGTAATTCACCCCTCCACTTT
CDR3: CASSLALGSNSPLHF

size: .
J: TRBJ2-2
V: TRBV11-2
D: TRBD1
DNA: TGTGCCAGCAGCCGACAGGGTAACACCGGGGAGCTGTTTTTT
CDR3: CASSRQGNTGELFF

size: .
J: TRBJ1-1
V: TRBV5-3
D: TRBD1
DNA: TGTGCCAGAAGCAACCAGGCGTGGATACAGGGGTGCACTGAAGCTTTCTTT
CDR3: CARSNQAWIQGCTEAFF

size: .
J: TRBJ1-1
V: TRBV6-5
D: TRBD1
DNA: TGTGCCAGCACCCGCGGGACAGGGCGTACTGAAGCTTTCTTT
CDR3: CASTRGTGRTEAFF

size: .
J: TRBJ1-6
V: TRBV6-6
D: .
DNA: TGTGCCAGCAGTTACAGGGTTAATTCACCCCTCCACTTT
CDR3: CASSYRVNSPLHF

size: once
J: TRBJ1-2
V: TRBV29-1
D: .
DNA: TGCAGCGTTGGGACAGATGGCTACACCTTC
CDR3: CSVGTDGYTF

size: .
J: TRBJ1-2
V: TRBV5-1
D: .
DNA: TGCGCCAGCAGCTTGGACACTAACTATGGCTACACCTTC
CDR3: CASSLDTNYGYTF